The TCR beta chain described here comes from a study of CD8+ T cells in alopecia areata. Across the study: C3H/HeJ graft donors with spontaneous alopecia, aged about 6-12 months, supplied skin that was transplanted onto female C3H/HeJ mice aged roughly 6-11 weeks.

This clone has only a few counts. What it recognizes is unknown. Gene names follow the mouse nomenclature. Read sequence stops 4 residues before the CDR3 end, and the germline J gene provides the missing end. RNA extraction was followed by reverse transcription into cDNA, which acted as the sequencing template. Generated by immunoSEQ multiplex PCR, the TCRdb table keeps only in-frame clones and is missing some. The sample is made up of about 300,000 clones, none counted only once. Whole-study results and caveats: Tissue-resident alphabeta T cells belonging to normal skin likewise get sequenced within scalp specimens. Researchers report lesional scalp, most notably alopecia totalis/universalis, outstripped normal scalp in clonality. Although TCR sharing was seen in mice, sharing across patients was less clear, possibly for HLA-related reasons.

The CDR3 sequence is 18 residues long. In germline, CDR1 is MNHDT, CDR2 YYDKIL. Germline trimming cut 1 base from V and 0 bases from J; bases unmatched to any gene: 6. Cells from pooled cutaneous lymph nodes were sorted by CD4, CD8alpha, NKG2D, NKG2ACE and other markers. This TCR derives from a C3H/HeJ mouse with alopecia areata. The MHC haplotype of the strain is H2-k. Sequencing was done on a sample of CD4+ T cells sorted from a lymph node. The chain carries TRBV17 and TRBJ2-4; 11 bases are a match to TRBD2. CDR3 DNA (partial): TGTGCTAGCAGTAGAGGACTGGGGGGGGACCTTAGTCAAAAC. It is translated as CASSRGLGGDLSQN. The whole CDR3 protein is CASSRGLGGDLSQNTLYF.